This T cell receptor beta chain was sequenced in a study of metastatic and nonmetastatic thyroid tumors (TCRdb year 2020). For context, the study as a whole: For patients with malignant and with benign thyroid disease, the researchers compared repertoires between peripheral blood samples and tumor or nodule tissue samples. Results the study describes overall, beyond this receptor: TCR beta diversity was reported as significantly higher in malignant tumors than in benign nodules, in both blood and tumor samples.

None of the patients had been given any treatment before thyroid surgery. Patient clinical samples collected from 2012 to 2018 were retrospectively analysed using T-cell receptor beta sequencing. Library construction relied on PCR. This sample was sequenced with an Illumina HiSeq 4000. High-throughput sequencing was used to profile the TCR beta-chain CDR3 region of each patient. Concerning the study's data processing: The researchers built a classifier to tell apart papillary thyroid cancer patients with distant metastasis, based on CDR3 differences among clinicopathological groups. The Shannon index was used to measure repertoire diversity, and the Morisita-Horn index was used to measure how similar tumor and blood repertoires were. TCRdb trimmed the raw reads at Q25, called clones with MiXCR and kept productive beta chains. The V and J calls here are based on TCRdb, not the publication. The sample data list 15,000 to 20,000 clones, and approximately 20% of these were observed just once. 7% to 9.5% of the sample goes to the ten largest clones.

On this clone: Its binding antigen is unknown. Per-base qualities were not stored, and no clone one base away is much larger.

The CDR3 holds 16 amino acids from the cysteine to the phenylalanine. Left in the record is the CDR3 DNA by itself, 48 bases read in frame from the first base. Taken from the germline V gene (reference sequence), the CDR1 and CDR2 loops are DFQATT and SNEGSKA. V is trimmed back by 6 bases and J by 3 bases, and the junction contains 17 bases that no gene match accounts for. The sequence links TRBV20-1 to TRBJ2-7, and TRBD2 matches 7 of the central bases. This TCR came from a female donor with papillary thyroid cancer or a benign thyroid nodule (not recorded which). Some clones in this sample may be carry-over from other donors' samples. The sequenced sample consisted of adjacent normal tissue. The nucleotide sequence is given as TGCAGTGCCATCCCGCCCGGGATAGCGGGTCTCTACGAGCAGTACTTC. Translation gives CSAIPPGIAGLYEQYF.